What follows are 17 T cell receptor beta chains derived from one specimen sequenced in a study of blood T cell repertoires in COVID-19. Sequencing was performed with immunoSEQ multiplex PCR; in TCRdb, only in-frame clones are kept and a portion is missing. The sample contains about 480,000 clones, around 89% of which appear only once. What was sequenced was peripheral blood. The source of these receptors is a woman aged 25 to 39 with acute or convalescent COVID-19.

This clone was detected a few times. The CDR3 sequence is CASSQSSGGSYGYTF. In DNA form, the CDR3 reads TGCGCCAGCAGTCAATCATCGGGGGGTTCCTATGGCTACACCTTC. The chain recombines TRBV23-1 with TRBJ1-2; possible D gene TRBD1, 5 bases. TRBV23-1 is treated as an ORF (open reading frame) with a function not yet certain. V was shortened by 0 bases and J by 4 bases, with 12 bases between the two germline ends. The CDR3 runs to 15 residues.

The chain couples TRBV28 to TRBJ2-1; TRBD1 matches at 8 bases. Trimming removed 5 bases from V and 4 bases from J; junction bases left unmatched: 7. Germline CDR1 and CDR2: MDHEN and SYDVKM. CDR3 length: 15 amino acids. CDR3 loop: CASSLTGDIYNEQFF. The CDR3 DNA follows: TGTGCCAGCAGTCTGACAGGGGACATATACAATGAGCAGTTCTTC.

The chain links TRBV9 to TRBJ2-1; weak D call: TRBD2 (6 bases). This CDR3 has 13 amino acids. Per germline, CDR1 SGDLS and CDR2 YYNGEE. V gave up 4 bases and J gave up 3 bases, with 8 bases separating them. As DNA, the CDR3 is TGTGCCAGCAGCTCGGGGGACTACAATGAGCAGTTCTTC. Its protein is CASSSGDYNEQFF.

V is TRBV18 and J is TRBJ2-7, with 9 nucleotides matching TRBD1. J gave up 4 bases and V 5 bases, and 6 bases lay outside the gene matches. Germline V lookup: CDR1 KGHSH, CDR2 LQKENI. This CDR3 has 14 amino acids. The CDR3 loop reads CASSTGQGNYEQYF. The DNA for the CDR3 is TGTGCCAGCTCAACCGGACAGGGGAATTACGAGCAGTACTTC.

The chain carries TRBV7-2 and TRBJ1-5; perhaps TRBD1 as D (6 bases). The V gene lost 5 bases and the J gene lost 7 bases, with 15 bases spanning the gap. The CDR3 has 14 residues. Per the germline V gene, CDR1 is SGHTA and CDR2 is FQGNSA. The CDR3 nucleotides read TGTGCCAGCAGCCCAACAGGGCCGGGACAGCCCCAGCATTTT. Translating it yields CASSPTGPGQPQHF.

V usage is TRBV5-6 and J usage is TRBJ1-5, with no clear D. Trimming removed 2 bases at V and 8 bases at J, with 11 bases between. This CDR3 region has 13 residues. Germline CDR1 SGHDT, CDR2 YYEEEE. CDR3 loop: CASSFSRLEPQHF. The DNA for the CDR3 is TGTGCCAGCAGCTTCTCCCGGTTGGAGCCCCAGCATTTT.

The genes are TRBV4-1 and TRBJ2-5; D gene ambiguous. V was cut by 0 bases and J by 1 base, with 9 bases left in between. CDR3 length: 15 amino acids. Germline assignment: CDR1 MGHRA and CDR2 YSYEKL. CDR3 nucleotides: TGCGCCAGCAGCCAAGAAAACAGCCCCCAAGAGACCCAGTACTTC. This gives the protein CASSQENSPQETQYF.

This chain uses TRBV10-3 with TRBJ1-3; 7 nucleotides line up with TRBD1. V was clipped by 3 bases and J by 3 bases; unmatched bases: 14. Per the germline V gene, CDR1 is ENHRY and CDR2 is SYGVKD. CDR3 length: 18 amino acids. The CDR3 region is CAISDPDRAQRGGNTIYF. For the CDR3, the DNA is TGTGCCATCAGTGACCCAGACAGGGCCCAGAGAGGTGGAAACACCATATATTTT.

V and J are TRBV28 and TRBJ2-7; 7 bases line up with TRBD1. CDR3 length: 15 residues. The germline V gene has CDR1 MDHEN and CDR2 SYDVKM. The trim removed 4 bases at V and 5 bases at J, leaving 11 bases unmatched. Here the CDR3 reads CASSWGNYQGDEQYF. The CDR3 DNA reads as TGTGCCAGCAGTTGGGGGAATTACCAGGGGGACGAGCAGTACTTC.

The rearrangement joins TRBV2 to TRBJ2-1; 11 nucleotides align to TRBD2. V was pared by 6 bases and J by 6 bases, with 7 bases of the junction left unmatched. This CDR3 has 15 residues. Germline CDR1 SNHLY, CDR2 FYNNEI. CDR3 sequence reads: CASSPTSGGRNEQFF. The CDR3 DNA is TGTGCCAGCAGCCCCACTAGCGGGGGTCGCAATGAGCAGTTCTTC. The whole variable domain, filled in from reference TRBV2 and TRBJ2-1, reads EPEVTQTPSHQVTQMGQEVILRCVPISNHLYFYWYRQILGQKVEFLVSFYNNEISEKSEIFDDQFSVERPDGSNFTLKIRSTKLEDSAMYFCASSPTSGGRNEQFFGPGTRLTVL.

V and J are TRBV2 and TRBJ2-1; 9 bases map to TRBD1. The CDR3 loop spans 16 amino acids. V gave up 10 bases and J gave up 7 bases; unmatched junction bases: 17. Germline assignment: CDR1 SNHLY and CDR2 FYNNEI. The CDR3 nucleotides are TGTGCCACATCAAAAGCAACAGGGGGCGGGATAAATGAGCAGTTCTTC. As protein: CATSKATGGGINEQFF.

The chain carries TRBV5-4 and TRBJ2-2, with 10 nucleotides matching TRBD2. The CDR3 is 16 residues long. CDR1 is SGHNT, CDR2 YYREEE, per germline (reference sequence). The V gene end was trimmed by 0 bases and the J gene end by 3 bases; junction bases not matched to a gene: 2. The CDR3 sequence: CASSLVAGGHTGELFF. The CDR3 nucleotides read TGTGCCAGCAGCTTGGTAGCGGGGGGCCACACCGGGGAGCTGTTTTTT.

The chain has TRBV3-1 (or the pseudogene TRBV3-2) and TRBJ1-2; D is perhaps TRBD1 (6 bases). CDR1 is LGHDT and CDR2 is YNNKEL in the germline V gene (reference sequence). V gave up 1 base and J gave up 7 bases, with 13 bases separating them. The CDR3 length is 14 residues. CDR3 protein: CASSQGPGAGGYTF. The CDR3 DNA reads TGTGCCAGCAGCCAAGGGCCAGGGGCAGGTGGCTACACCTTC.

The chain recombines TRBV9 with TRBJ1-5; maybe TRBD1 (6 bases). Germline loops: CDR1 SGDLS, CDR2 YYNGEE. The CDR3 extends over 15 amino acids. With 3 bases removed from V and 4 bases from J, the gap between germline ends came to 14 bases. The CDR3 region is CASSANRDTNQPQHF. CDR3 bases: TGTGCCAGCAGCGCAAATCGGGACACTAATCAGCCCCAGCATTTT.

V and J are TRBV28 and TRBJ2-4, with 8 bases lining up with TRBD1. Germline V lookup: CDR1 MDHEN, CDR2 SYDVKM. The CDR3 sequence is 18 residues long. V lost 3 bases, J lost 8 bases, and 18 bases stayed unmatched. The CDR3 coding sequence is TGTGCCAGCAGTTTGAGAACCACGACCGGACAGGGTGTAGACATTCAGTACTTC. Protein sequence: CASSLRTTTGQGVDIQYF.

This clone was recorded only once. The CDR3 sequence is CASSSYFMGTGRYEQYF. CDR3 nucleotide sequence: TGCGCCAGCAGCTCCTACTTCATGGGGACAGGTCGATACGAGCAGTACTTC. The chain is built from TRBV5-1 and TRBJ2-7, with 8 bases that match TRBD1. Losses at the gene ends were 3 bases for V and 4 bases for J; bases not matched to a gene: 15. Germline CDR1 reads SGHRS; CDR2 reads YFSETQ. This CDR3 is 17 amino acids long.

This chain uses TRBV12-5 with TRBJ1-1; tentatively, D is TRBD1 (5 bases). Trimming shortened V by 5 bases and J by 0 bases, and 10 bases separated the two germline ends. Per the germline V gene, CDR1 is LGHNT and CDR2 is FRNRAP. The CDR3 is made up of 14 amino acids. The CDR3 nucleotides are TGTGCTAGTGGTGGGGACTCCCTGAACACTGAAGCTTTCTTT. Its protein is CASGGDSLNTEAFF.